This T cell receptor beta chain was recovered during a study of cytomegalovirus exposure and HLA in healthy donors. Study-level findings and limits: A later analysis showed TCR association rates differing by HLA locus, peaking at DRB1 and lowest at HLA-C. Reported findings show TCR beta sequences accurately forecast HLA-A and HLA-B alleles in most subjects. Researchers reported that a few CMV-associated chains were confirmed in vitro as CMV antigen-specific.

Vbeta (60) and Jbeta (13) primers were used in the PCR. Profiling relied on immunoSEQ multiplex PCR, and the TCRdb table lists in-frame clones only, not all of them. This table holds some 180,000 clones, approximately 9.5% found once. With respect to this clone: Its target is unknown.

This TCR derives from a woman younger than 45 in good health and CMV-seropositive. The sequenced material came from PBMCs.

CDR3 DNA sequence: TGTGCCATCAGTCAAAAAGGGACAGGGGGCGCCGTGGATAGTGAAGCTTTCTTT. It is translated as CAISQKGTGGAVDSEAFF. V and J are TRBV10-3 and TRBJ1-1; 12 positions match TRBD1. The CDR3 consists of 18 residues. V lost 5 bases and J lost 7; bases outside the gene matches: 17. Germline V gene lookup returns CDR1 ENHRY and CDR2 SYGVKD.